This T cell receptor beta chain was found in a study of T cells expressing NK-cell markers. CDR3 length equals 12 residues. CDR1 and CDR2 from the germline V gene are SGHTA and FQGNSA. TCRdb re-called the 5' RACE reads, yielding one record per CDR3 amino acid sequence without DNA. The ten most abundant clones cover about 60% of a sample with tens of thousands of distinct CDR3 sequences. V and J are TRBV7-2 and TRBJ1-1. Sequenced sample: blood T cells: a sorted CD56 or NKG2C T cell subset, CD4+ or CD8+ T cells, or bulk PBMC T cells (not recorded which). This clonotype was obtained from a woman between 18 and 69 years old in good health. CDR3: CASSPGGAEAFF.